This T cell receptor beta chain was recorded in a study of CD8 T cells in ankylosing spondylitis. Broader study findings: Several highly homologous variants made up a TCR beta motif, and this motif appeared characteristic of ankylosing spondylitis blood. As reported, disease-linked clones showed significant enrichment in matched ankylosing spondylitis synovial fluid.

To note about this clonotype: Its antigen is unknown.

TCRdb reprocessed the 5' RACE reads with MiXCR, giving one entry per CDR3 protein. The table has around 540,000 distinct CDR3 sequences, roughly 13% seen once. Germline values: CDR1 SGHTA, CDR2 FQGNSA. Trimming cost V 4 bases and J 8 bases, with 8 bases left between them. The CDR3 has 11 amino acids. The V call is TRBV7-2, the J call TRBJ1-2, with unresolved D. What was sequenced was blood, either unsorted or a sorted T cell fraction (not recorded which). The receptor was derived from a male donor with ankylosing spondylitis. The CDR3, as DNA: TGTGCCAGCAGCTCCTTGGAGGGCTACACCTTC. Protein product: CASSSLEGYTF. The variable domain in full, completed from reference TRBV7-2 and TRBJ1-2, reads GAGVSQSPSNKVTEKGKDVELRCDPISGHTALYWYRQSLGQGLEFLIYFQGNSAPDKSGLPSDRFSAERTGGSVSTLTIQRTQQEDSAVYLCASSSLEGYTFGSGTRLTVV.